The clone carrying this T cell receptor (beta chain) has only a few counts. The data belong to a study of T cells after yellow fever vaccination. TCRdb re-called the 5' RACE reads with MiXCR, one entry per CDR3 protein. The table lists 320,000 or so distinct CDR3 sequences, roughly 8.3% of them singletons. The CDR3 spans 16 residues. Trimming stripped 1 base from V and 4 bases from J, with 11 bases between. Germline V gene sequence: CDR1 LGHNA, CDR2 YSLEER. The source material was PBMCs, sampled approximately 47 days after the first yellow fever vaccination. This chain uses TRBV4-3 with TRBJ2-6; D remains unclear. The TCR was taken from a man between 18 and 35 years old who received the YFV17D yellow fever vaccine. DNA of the CDR3: TGCGCCAGCAGCCAAGGCCTACGGGTAGGGGCCAACGTCCTGACTTTC. Translating it yields CASSQGLRVGANVLTF.